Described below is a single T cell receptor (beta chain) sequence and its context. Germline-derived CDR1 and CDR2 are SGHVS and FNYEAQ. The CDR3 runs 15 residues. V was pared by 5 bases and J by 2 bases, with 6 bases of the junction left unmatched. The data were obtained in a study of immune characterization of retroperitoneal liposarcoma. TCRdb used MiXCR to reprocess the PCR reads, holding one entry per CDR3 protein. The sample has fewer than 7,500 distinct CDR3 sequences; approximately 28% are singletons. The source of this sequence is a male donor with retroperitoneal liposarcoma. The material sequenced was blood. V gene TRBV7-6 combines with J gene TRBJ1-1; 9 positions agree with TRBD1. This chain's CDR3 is CASSPRDRDNTEAFF. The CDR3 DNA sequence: TGTGCCAGCAGCCCTAGGGACAGGGATAACACTGAAGCTTTCTTT.